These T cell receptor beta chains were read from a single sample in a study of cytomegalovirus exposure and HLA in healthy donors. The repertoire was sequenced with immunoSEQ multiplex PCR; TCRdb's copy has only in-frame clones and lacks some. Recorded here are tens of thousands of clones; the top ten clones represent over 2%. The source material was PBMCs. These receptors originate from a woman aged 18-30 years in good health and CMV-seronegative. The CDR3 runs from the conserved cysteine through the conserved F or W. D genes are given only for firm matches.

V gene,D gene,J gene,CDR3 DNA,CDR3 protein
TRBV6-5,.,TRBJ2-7,TGTGCCAGCAGTTACTCGATCGGGGGTTCCTACGAGCAGTACTTC,CASSYSIGGSYEQYF
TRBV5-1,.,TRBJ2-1,TGCGCCAGCAGCTTGTTGCCGGGAGACTACAATGAGCAGTTCTTC,CASSLLPGDYNEQFF
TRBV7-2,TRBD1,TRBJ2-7,TGTGCCAGCAGCCCCGGGACAGGGGACTACTACGAGCAGTACTTC,CASSPGTGDYYEQYF
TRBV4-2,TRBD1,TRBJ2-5,TGTGCCAGCAGCCCAGGCGGGCGCCTTGACGGGACAGGTTCGGGGGAGACCCAGTACTTC,CASSPGGRLDGTGSGETQYF
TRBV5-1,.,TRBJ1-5,TGCGCCAGCAGCTTGGGGTCTACAGGGACCAATCAGCCCCAGCATTTT,CASSLGSTGTNQPQHF
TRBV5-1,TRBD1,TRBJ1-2,TGCGCCAGCAGCTTAGGGACAGGGGATGGCTACACCTTC,CASSLGTGDGYTF
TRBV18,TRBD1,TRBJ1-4,TGTGCCAGCTCACCACCTTACGGACAGGATGCGACTAATGAAAAACTGTTTTTT,CASSPPYGQDATNEKLFF
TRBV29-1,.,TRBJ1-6,TGCAGCGTAAGAGCCAGGCAAAATTCACCCCTCCACTTT,CSVRARQNSPLHF
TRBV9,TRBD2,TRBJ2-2,TGTGCCAGCAGCTTCCGACTAGCGGTAACCGGGGAGCTGTTTTTT,CASSFRLAVTGELFF
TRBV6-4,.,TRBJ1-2,TGTGCCAGCAGTGAACCAGGGGTACCGTATGGCTACACCTTC,CASSEPGVPYGYTF
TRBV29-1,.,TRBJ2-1,TGCAGCGTTCGGTTTTCCGGAGATGAGCAGTTCTTC,CSVRFSGDEQFF
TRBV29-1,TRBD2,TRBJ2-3,TGCAGCGTTGCAAGGCGGGAGCCCACAGATACGCAGTATTTT,CSVARREPTDTQYF
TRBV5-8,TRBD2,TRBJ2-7,TGTGCCAGCAGCTTTCATGGTCAGGGAGGGTACGAGCAGTACTTC,CASSFHGQGGYEQYF
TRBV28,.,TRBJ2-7,TGTGCCAGCAGTCCAGGGGGGAACACTCTTTACGAGCAGTACTTC,CASSPGGNTLYEQYF
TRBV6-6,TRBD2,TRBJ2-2,TGTGCCAGCCGGGGGAGGGGACCTACCGGGGAGCTGTTTTTT,CASRGRGPTGELFF
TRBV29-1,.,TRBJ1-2,TGCAGCGTTGAGTCTGTAGCTGGCTACACCTTC,CSVESVAGYTF
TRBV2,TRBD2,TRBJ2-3,TGTGCCAGCAGAGGACTAGCGGGAACAGATACGCAGTATTTT,CASRGLAGTDTQYF